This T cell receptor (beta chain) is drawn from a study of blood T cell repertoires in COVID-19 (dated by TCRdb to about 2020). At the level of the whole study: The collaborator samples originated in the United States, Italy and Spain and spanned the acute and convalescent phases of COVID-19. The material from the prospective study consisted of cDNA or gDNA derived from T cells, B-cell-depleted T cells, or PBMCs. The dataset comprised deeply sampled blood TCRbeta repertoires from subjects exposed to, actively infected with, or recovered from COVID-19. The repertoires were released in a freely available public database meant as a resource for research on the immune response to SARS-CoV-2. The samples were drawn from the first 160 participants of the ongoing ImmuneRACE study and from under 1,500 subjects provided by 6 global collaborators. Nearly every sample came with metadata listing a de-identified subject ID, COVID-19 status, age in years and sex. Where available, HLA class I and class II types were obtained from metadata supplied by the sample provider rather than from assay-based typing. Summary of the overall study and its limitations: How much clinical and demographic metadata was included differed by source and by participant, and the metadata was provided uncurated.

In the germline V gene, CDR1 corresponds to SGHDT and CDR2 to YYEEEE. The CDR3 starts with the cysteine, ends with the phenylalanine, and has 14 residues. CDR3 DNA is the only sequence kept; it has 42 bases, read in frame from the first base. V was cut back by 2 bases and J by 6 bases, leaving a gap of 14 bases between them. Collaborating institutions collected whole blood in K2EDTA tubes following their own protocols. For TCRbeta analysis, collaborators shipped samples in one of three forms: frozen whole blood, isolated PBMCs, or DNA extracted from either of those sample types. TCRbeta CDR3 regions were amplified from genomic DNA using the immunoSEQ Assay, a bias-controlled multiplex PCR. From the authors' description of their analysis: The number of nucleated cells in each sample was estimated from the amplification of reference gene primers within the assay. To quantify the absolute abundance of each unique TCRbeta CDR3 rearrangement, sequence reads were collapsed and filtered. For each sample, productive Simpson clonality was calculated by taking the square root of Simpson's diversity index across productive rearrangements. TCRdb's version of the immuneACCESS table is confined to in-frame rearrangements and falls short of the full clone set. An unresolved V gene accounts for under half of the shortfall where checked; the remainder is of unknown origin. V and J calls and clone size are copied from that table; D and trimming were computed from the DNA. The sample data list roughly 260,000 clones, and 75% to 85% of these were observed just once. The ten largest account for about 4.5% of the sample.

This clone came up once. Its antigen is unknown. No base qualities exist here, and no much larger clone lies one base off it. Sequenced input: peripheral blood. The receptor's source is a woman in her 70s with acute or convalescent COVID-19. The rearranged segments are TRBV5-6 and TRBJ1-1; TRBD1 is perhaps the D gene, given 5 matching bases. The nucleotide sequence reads TGTGCCAGCAGCTTTAGGCCAGGGTCTCCTGAAGCTTTCTTT. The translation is CASSFRPGSPEAFF. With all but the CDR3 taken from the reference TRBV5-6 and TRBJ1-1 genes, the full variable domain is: DAGVTQSPTHLIKTRGQQVTLRCSPKSGHDTVSWYQQALGQGPQFIFQYYEEEERQRGNFPDRFSGHQFPNYSSELNVNALLLGDSALYLCASSFRPGSPEAFFGQGTRLTVV.